This T cell receptor beta chain was captured in a study of T-cell reconstitution after alpha-beta-depleted transplantation in children. The CDR3 loop spans 19 amino acids. Per germline, CDR1 SGHAT and CDR2 FQNNGV. After removal of 5 bases from V and 0 bases from J, the junction contained 17 bases not matched to a gene. Unique molecular identifiers were incorporated when the TCRbeta library was constructed. TCRdb fed the PCR reads into MiXCR, producing one record per CDR3 protein. This table has about 500,000 distinct CDR3 sequences, around 10% appearing once. The receptor comes from a female patient between 2 and 15 years old who had a stem cell transplant for aplastic anemia, so the T cells may come from the graft donor. The sequencing used PBMCs, mostly from graft donor cells, collected 180 days after TCRalphabeta/CD19-depleted stem cell transplant. The chain is built from TRBV11-2 and TRBJ2-3; TRBD2 matches at 7 bases. In DNA, the CDR3 is TGTGCCAGCAGCCCGCGGGGGACGGTAAAAACCCTTAGCACAGATACGCAGTATTTT. Translation gives CASSPRGTVKTLSTDTQYF.